This TCR beta chain was sequenced in a study of shared clonotypes between healthy human individuals. Study findings and constraints: Clonotype sharing across a few donors was observed for 5% to 6.5% of naive CD4 clonotypes. The study's rarefaction showed incomplete sorted-subset sequencing despite large depth.

Between the trimmed V and J ends, which lost 6 bases and 2 bases, there was a span of 17 bases. CDR3 length equals 16 residues. Germline values: CDR1 LNHDA, CDR2 SQIVND (reference sequence). Some clones are missing from TCRdb's copy, which holds only in-frame ones; the method was immunoSEQ multiplex PCR. The sample yields about 680,000 clones, roughly 73% seen once. Notes on this clone: Its antigen is currently unknown.

The TCR comes from a woman aged 25 to 45 in good health. The chain has TRBV19 and TRBJ1-5, with unresolved D. Sequencing was carried out using memory CD4+ T cells sorted from blood. Subset given: CD45RA-negative fraction. Here the CDR3 reads CASRTPSGRRNQPQHF. The CDR3 coding sequence is TGTGCCAGTAGGACTCCAAGTGGCAGGCGCAATCAGCCCCAGCATTTT.